This T cell receptor (beta chain) is drawn from a study of blood T cell repertoires in COVID-19. On the study more broadly: The analysed material was cDNA or gDNA that came from T cells, B-cell-depleted T cells, or PBMCs.

Repertoires were generated with immunoSEQ multiplex PCR, while TCRdb's copy carries only in-frame clones and drops some. The data hold some 120,000 clones, with around 85% observed a single time. This CDR3 is 15 amino acids long. Germline V gives CDR1 MNHEY, CDR2 SMNVEV (reference sequence). The germline V and J ends were trimmed by 0 bases and 0 bases, with 8 bases remaining between them. Sequenced sample: peripheral blood. The genes are TRBV27 and TRBJ1-1, with D hard to call. The receptor was derived from a man between 60 and 70 years old with acute or convalescent COVID-19. CDR3 nucleotides: TGTGCCAGCAGTTTATCCCCCGTTATGAACACTGAAGCTTTCTTT. The encoded protein is CASSLSPVMNTEAFF.